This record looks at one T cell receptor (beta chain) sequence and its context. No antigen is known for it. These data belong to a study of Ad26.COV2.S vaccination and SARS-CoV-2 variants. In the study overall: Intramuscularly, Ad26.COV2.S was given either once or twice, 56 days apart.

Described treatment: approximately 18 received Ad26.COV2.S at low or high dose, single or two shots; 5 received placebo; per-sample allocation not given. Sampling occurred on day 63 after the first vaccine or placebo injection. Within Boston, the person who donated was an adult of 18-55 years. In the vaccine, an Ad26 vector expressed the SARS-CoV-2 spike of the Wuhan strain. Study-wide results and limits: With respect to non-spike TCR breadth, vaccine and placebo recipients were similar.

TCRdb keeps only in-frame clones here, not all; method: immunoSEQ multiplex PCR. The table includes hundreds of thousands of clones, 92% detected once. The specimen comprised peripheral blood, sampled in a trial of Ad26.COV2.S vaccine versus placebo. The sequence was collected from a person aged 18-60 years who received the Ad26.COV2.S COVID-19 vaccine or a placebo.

The CDR3 nucleotides read TGTGCCAGCAGGACAGGAGCTTCTACCAACGAGCAGTACTTC. Its protein is CASRTGASTNEQYF. V is TRBV27 and J is TRBJ2-7; perhaps TRBD1 as D (6 bases). Germline V lookup: CDR1 MNHEY, CDR2 SMNVEV (reference sequence). CDR3 length equals 14 residues. V shed 6 bases and J shed 5 bases, with 17 bases lying between them.